The rows below give T cell receptor beta chains drawn from one sample of a study of OX40 agonist ivuxolimab in advanced cancers. Clones were read by immunoSEQ multiplex PCR, and TCRdb kept only the in-frame ones, dropping some. The repertoire includes tens of thousands of clones, roughly nine tenths of them detected once, and approximately 27% sits in the top ten. Sequencing used CD4+ or CD8+ T cells sorted from blood, obtained in a trial of the OX40 agonist ivuxolimab. All receptors derive from an adult with an advanced solid tumor such as melanoma, head and neck, liver or kidney cancer. Both conserved end residues are part of each CDR3. Where a row states a size, it is once, few, many or the class of an expanded clone; other rows omit it.

V gene: TRBV27; clone size: NA; CDR3 protein: CASRLSRGREWSDTQYF
V gene: TRBV29-1; clone size: once; CDR3 protein: CSVEGTGGDGYTF
V gene: TRBV6-1; clone size: NA; CDR3 protein: CASRETGGLLAFF
V gene: TRBV27; clone size: NA; CDR3 protein: CASSNLTGGLGETQYF
V gene: TRBV6-1; clone size: NA; CDR3 protein: CASSDSGRIGQPQHF
V gene: TRBV2; clone size: NA; CDR3 protein: CASRARTSGNYEQYF
V gene: TRBV27; clone size: NA; CDR3 protein: CASSGKGGGEQYF
V gene: TRBV10-3; clone size: NA; CDR3 protein: CAISRGGFTGNEQFF
V gene: TRBV10-3; clone size: NA; CDR3 protein: CATSVAEQFF
V gene: TRBV6-4; clone size: NA; CDR3 protein: CASSDRNTGELFF
V gene: TRBV25-1; clone size: NA; CDR3 protein: CASGFDNEQFF
V gene: TRBV10-3; clone size: NA; CDR3 protein: CAISESPGSAYEQYF
V gene: TRBV15; clone size: NA; CDR3 protein: CATSIPDQPQHF
V gene: TRBV18; clone size: NA; CDR3 protein: CASSPEISTFYSGNTIYF
V gene: TRBV6-4; clone size: NA; CDR3 protein: CASSGPGAGELFF
V gene: TRBV9; clone size: few; CDR3 protein: CASSVGSSLPFF
V gene: TRBV7-3; clone size: once; CDR3 protein: CASSPTPTGGDGYTF
V gene: TRBV28; clone size: NA; CDR3 protein: CASTPPGLAGVWYF
V gene: TRBV2; clone size: NA; CDR3 protein: CASSDPSGFSYEQYF
V gene: TRBV11-2; clone size: NA; CDR3 protein: CASSLGRGRGRIGYGYTF
V gene: TRBV6-4; clone size: NA; CDR3 protein: CASPPPGQGASNQPQHF
V gene: TRBV7-9; clone size: NA; CDR3 protein: CASRELINYGYTF
V gene: TRBV30; clone size: NA; CDR3 protein: CAWSGGDEQFF
V gene: TRBV25-1; clone size: NA; CDR3 protein: CASSMPGQGSEQYF
V gene: TRBV6-5; clone size: NA; CDR3 protein: CASSLGTYSYEQYF
V gene: TRBV9; clone size: NA; CDR3 protein: CASSVNPQQGQFF
V gene: TRBV5-5; clone size: few; CDR3 protein: CASSFRGNTEAFF
V gene: TRBV5-4; clone size: NA; CDR3 protein: CASSFGGAYEQYF
V gene: TRBV19; clone size: NA; CDR3 protein: CASSIFRDTEAFF
V gene: TRBV27; clone size: NA; CDR3 protein: CASSLRGVYEQYF
V gene: TRBV4-2; clone size: NA; CDR3 protein: CASSQGTSGRYEQYF
V gene: TRBV19; clone size: NA; CDR3 protein: CARLEVGAGYGYTF
V gene: TRBV15; clone size: NA; CDR3 protein: CATSLARHANTEAFF
V gene: TRBV30; clone size: NA; CDR3 protein: CAWSVLSSPGELFF
V gene: TRBV15; clone size: few; CDR3 protein: CATSRALGPSYEQYF
V gene: TRBV6-5; clone size: NA; CDR3 protein: CASSYSKEIPNNEQFF
V gene: TRBV13; clone size: NA; CDR3 protein: CASSLGTTGPPAGEQYF
V gene: TRBV11-2; clone size: NA; CDR3 protein: CASSLAGGGANTQYF
V gene: TRBV28; clone size: NA; CDR3 protein: CASSRVGSQETQYF
V gene: TRBV7-8; clone size: NA; CDR3 protein: CASSLADRALGTEAFF